These 3 T cell receptor beta chains were all obtained from the same sample, sequenced in a study of T-cell memory formation after mild COVID-19 (dated by TCRdb to about 2021). The method was 5' RACE. Instrument used: Illumina NovaSeq 6000. Clones were called with MiXCR by TCRdb after fastp trimmed the public reads at Q25, and only in-frame beta chains were retained. Rows with one shared CDR3 protein collapse into an entry with the most common genes and DNA. The sample table records roughly 400,000 distinct CDR3 sequences; about 17% of these occur just once. The ten largest clones represent roughly 21% of the sample. What was sequenced was PBMCs or a T cell subset sorted from them (not recorded which). Every receptor here comes from a young man who had mild COVID-19 (a few samples of this study predate the infection). The sample titles of this study are shuffled in the database, so cell type and time point are left out; the donor was told from shared clones.

The rearrangement joins TRBV7-8 to TRBJ2-7, with TRBD2 matching over 8 bases. The junction had 8 bases not matched to a gene; V was cut back by 6 bases and J by 4 bases. Germline CDR1 and CDR2: SGHVS and FQNEAQ. The CDR3 is made up of 14 amino acids. CDR3 amino acids: CASSMAGGEYEQYF. The DNA for the CDR3 is TGTGCCAGCAGTATGGCGGGGGGAGAGTACGAGCAGTACTTC.

This clonotype was picked up a small number of times. The chain links TRBV6-2 or TRBV6-3 to TRBJ2-7, with 9 positions matching TRBD1. Looked up from germline, CDR1 is MNHEY and CDR2 is SVGEGT. Trimming removed 6 bases from V and 11 bases from J; junction bases left unmatched: 8. The CDR3 consists of 12 residues. The CDR3 protein is CASSWTGVEEYV. The CDR3 region has the DNA TGTGCCAGCAGCTGGACAGGGGTAGAGGAGTACGTC.

This clonotype was seen ten or more times. V gene TRBV4-3 combines with J gene TRBJ2-7; the D is unclear. In germline, CDR1 is LGHNA, CDR2 YSLEER. The CDR3 extends over 15 amino acids. Trimming cost V 2 bases and J 3 bases, with 14 bases left between them. CDR3 coding DNA: TGCGCCAGCAGCCAACAGCCGGGTCCCATCTACGAGCAGTACTTC. Translating gives CASSQQPGPIYEQYF.